These T cell receptor beta chains were read from a single sample in a study of response to subunit inactivated influenza vaccine. TCRdb processed the RT-PCR reads anew with MiXCR; each CDR3 protein has one entry. In the table there are about 570,000 distinct CDR3 sequences, roughly 10% of which are singletons. These data are also associated with another study on T cells expressing NK-cell markers.

The sample consisted of PBMCs from blood, taken on the day of vaccination. These receptors originate from a man over 45 who received an inactivated influenza vaccine. The CDR3 runs from the conserved cysteine through the conserved F or W. The order of the fields is D gene, J gene, clone size, V gene, CDR3 protein, CDR3 DNA. A D gene is named only where the DNA matches it firmly. The size entry is marked missing in some rows and otherwise reads once, few, many or a size class.

d_call: TRBD1
j_call: TRBJ2-7
clone_size: .
v_call: TRBV28
cdr3_aa: CASRSRQGPYEQYF
cdr3_nt: TGTGCCAGCAGGTCCCGACAGGGTCCCTACGAGCAGTACTTC

d_call: TRBD2
j_call: TRBJ2-3
clone_size: many
v_call: TRBV7-2
cdr3_aa: CASSPGLTRTDTQYF
cdr3_nt: TGTGCCAGCAGCCCGGGACTAACCCGCACAGATACGCAGTATTTT

d_call: .
j_call: TRBJ1-1
clone_size: .
v_call: TRBV5-1
cdr3_aa: CASSFLSGVQNTEAFF
cdr3_nt: TGCGCCAGCAGCTTTCTTAGCGGTGTCCAGAACACTGAAGCTTTCTTT

d_call: .
j_call: TRBJ1-5
clone_size: many
v_call: TRBV29-1
cdr3_aa: CSVGWGVEQPQHF
cdr3_nt: TGCAGCGTTGGTTGGGGCGTAGAACAGCCCCAGCATTTT

d_call: TRBD2
j_call: TRBJ2-1
clone_size: .
v_call: TRBV9
cdr3_aa: CASSVGPSGSFRGIEQFF
cdr3_nt: TGTGCCAGCAGCGTAGGTCCTAGCGGGAGCTTTCGTGGGATTGAGCAGTTCTTC

d_call: .
j_call: TRBJ2-5
clone_size: .
v_call: TRBV30
cdr3_aa: CAWRQGYQETQYF
cdr3_nt: TGTGCCTGGAGGCAAGGATACCAAGAGACCCAGTACTTC

d_call: .
j_call: TRBJ2-4
clone_size: few
v_call: TRBV9
cdr3_aa: CASSPSGEVLNIQYF
cdr3_nt: TGTGCCAGCAGCCCGAGCGGAGAAGTTTTGAACATTCAGTACTTC

d_call: .
j_call: TRBJ1-5
clone_size: .
v_call: TRBV7-2
cdr3_aa: CASGEQVSNQPQHF
cdr3_nt: TGTGCCAGCGGGGAACAGGTTAGCAATCAGCCCCAGCATTTT

d_call: .
j_call: TRBJ1-4
clone_size: few
v_call: TRBV7-9
cdr3_aa: CASSFRTHSEKLFF
cdr3_nt: TGTGCCAGCAGCTTTCGGACACACTCTGAAAAACTGTTTTTT

d_call: TRBD2
j_call: TRBJ2-7
clone_size: many
v_call: TRBV20-1
cdr3_aa: CSVLRSGRTYEQYF
cdr3_nt: TGCAGTGTTCTTCGGAGCGGGAGGACCTACGAGCAGTACTTC

d_call: .
j_call: TRBJ2-1
clone_size: .
v_call: TRBV7-9
cdr3_aa: CASSRADRSSYNEQFF
cdr3_nt: TGTGCCAGCAGCAGGGCAGACAGGAGCTCCTACAATGAGCAGTTCTTC

d_call: .
j_call: TRBJ2-7
clone_size: few
v_call: TRBV15
cdr3_aa: CATSKVGSASYEQYF
cdr3_nt: TGTGCCACCAGCAAAGTCGGAAGCGCCTCCTACGAGCAGTACTTC

d_call: .
j_call: TRBJ2-5
clone_size: .
v_call: TRBV30
cdr3_aa: CAWDNQETQYF
cdr3_nt: TGTGCCTGGGACAACCAAGAGACCCAGTACTTC

d_call: .
j_call: TRBJ1-4
clone_size: .
v_call: TRBV12-3/TRBV12-4
cdr3_aa: CASSFSTANEKLFF
cdr3_nt: TGTGCCAGCAGTTTCTCCACAGCAAATGAAAAACTGTTTTTT

d_call: .
j_call: TRBJ2-2
clone_size: few
v_call: TRBV2
cdr3_aa: CASSGAGRENTGELFF
cdr3_nt: TGTGCCAGCAGTGGCGCTGGCAGAGAGAACACCGGGGAGCTGTTTTTT

d_call: .
j_call: TRBJ2-1
clone_size: .
v_call: TRBV21-1
cdr3_aa: CASGGTNYNEQLF
cdr3_nt: TGTGCCAGCGGCGGGACAAACTACAATGAGCAGTTATTC

d_call: .
j_call: TRBJ2-1
clone_size: .
v_call: TRBV7-8
cdr3_aa: CASSLARVGGHREQFF
cdr3_nt: TGTGCCAGCAGCTTAGCGAGGGTCGGGGGCCACCGGGAGCAGTTCTTC

d_call: TRBD2
j_call: TRBJ2-2
clone_size: few
v_call: TRBV18
cdr3_aa: CASSPAPGGLTGELFF
cdr3_nt: TGTGCCAGCTCACCGGCCCCGGGGGGACTCACCGGGGAGCTGTTTTTT

d_call: .
j_call: TRBJ2-5
clone_size: .
v_call: TRBV28
cdr3_aa: CASSFSGRPQETQYF
cdr3_nt: TGTGCCAGCAGTTTTTCCGGTCGCCCCCAAGAGACCCAGTACTTC

d_call: .
j_call: TRBJ2-3
clone_size: many
v_call: TRBV7-7
cdr3_aa: CASSEGAQGTDTQYF
cdr3_nt: TGTGCCAGCAGCGAGGGCGCCCAAGGAACAGATACGCAGTATTTT

d_call: TRBD1
j_call: TRBJ2-3
clone_size: many
v_call: TRBV7-2
cdr3_aa: CASSLTGGFDTQYF
cdr3_nt: TGTGCCAGCAGCTTAACAGGGGGATTTGATACGCAGTATTTT

d_call: .
j_call: TRBJ1-6
clone_size: few
v_call: TRBV27
cdr3_aa: CASSRGGVSNSPLHF
cdr3_nt: TGTGCCAGCAGTAGGGGCGGGGTTTCGAATTCACCCCTCCACTTT

d_call: TRBD1
j_call: TRBJ2-5
clone_size: few
v_call: TRBV28
cdr3_aa: CASSLGQGMAETQYF
cdr3_nt: TGTGCCAGCAGTCTTGGACAGGGTATGGCAGAGACCCAGTACTTC

d_call: .
j_call: TRBJ2-7
clone_size: .
v_call: TRBV6-4
cdr3_aa: CASSDSLTTGISYEQYF
cdr3_nt: TGTGCCAGCAGTGACTCCCTAACCACAGGGATAAGCTACGAGCAGTACTTC

d_call: .
j_call: TRBJ2-1
clone_size: .
v_call: TRBV20-1
cdr3_aa: CSARHVRQNEQFF
cdr3_nt: TGCAGTGCTAGGCACGTACGTCAGAATGAGCAGTTCTTC

d_call: .
j_call: TRBJ2-1
clone_size: few
v_call: TRBV7-2
cdr3_aa: CASSLAGRAYNEQFF
cdr3_nt: TGTGCCAGCAGCTTGGCGGGACGGGCCTACAATGAGCAGTTCTTC

d_call: TRBD2
j_call: TRBJ2-7
clone_size: .
v_call: TRBV20-1
cdr3_aa: CSARGMRGGAYEQYF
cdr3_nt: TGCAGTGCTAGAGGAATGCGGGGGGGCGCCTACGAGCAGTACTTC

d_call: TRBD1
j_call: TRBJ2-2
clone_size: few
v_call: TRBV7-9
cdr3_aa: CASSLAYRGSGELFF
cdr3_nt: TGTGCCAGCAGCTTAGCTTACAGGGGATCCGGGGAGCTGTTTTTT

d_call: TRBD1
j_call: TRBJ2-7
clone_size: many
v_call: TRBV20-1
cdr3_aa: CSAREHDRVKTYEQYF
cdr3_nt: TGCAGTGCTAGAGAACACGACAGGGTAAAAACCTACGAGCAGTACTTC

d_call: .
j_call: TRBJ2-5
clone_size: .
v_call: TRBV12-3/TRBV12-4
cdr3_aa: CASSYGTYLETQYF
cdr3_nt: TGTGCCAGCAGTTACGGGACCTACCTAGAGACCCAGTACTTC

d_call: TRBD1
j_call: TRBJ1-5
clone_size: few
v_call: TRBV12-3/TRBV12-4
cdr3_aa: CASSFAGQVSNQPQHF
cdr3_nt: TGTGCCAGCAGTTTCGCGGGACAGGTTAGCAATCAGCCCCAGCATTTT

d_call: TRBD2
j_call: TRBJ2-7
clone_size: .
v_call: TRBV6-2/TRBV6-3
cdr3_aa: CASRPGLAGYEQYF
cdr3_nt: TGTGCCAGCAGACCGGGACTAGCGGGATACGAGCAGTACTTC

d_call: .
j_call: TRBJ2-2
clone_size: few
v_call: TRBV5-1
cdr3_aa: CASSLVAAFTGELFF
cdr3_nt: TGCGCCAGCAGCTTGGTGGCGGCATTCACCGGGGAGCTGTTTTTT

d_call: TRBD2
j_call: TRBJ2-7
clone_size: .
v_call: TRBV10-3
cdr3_aa: CAISESASGRYEQYF
cdr3_nt: TGTGCCATCAGTGAGTCGGCTAGCGGGAGGTACGAGCAGTACTTC

d_call: TRBD2
j_call: TRBJ2-1
clone_size: few
v_call: TRBV11-2
cdr3_aa: CASSYGLAGGFNEQFF
cdr3_nt: TGTGCCAGCAGCTACGGACTAGCGGGGGGGTTTAATGAGCAGTTCTTC

d_call: TRBD1
j_call: TRBJ1-1
clone_size: .
v_call: TRBV19
cdr3_aa: CASSIGGRGTTEAFF
cdr3_nt: TGTGCCAGTAGTATTGGGGGCAGGGGGACCACTGAAGCTTTCTTT

d_call: .
j_call: TRBJ1-4
clone_size: .
v_call: TRBV15
cdr3_aa: CATSKRQRGNEKLFF
cdr3_nt: TGTGCCACCAGCAAAAGACAGAGGGGTAATGAAAAACTGTTTTTT

d_call: .
j_call: TRBJ2-2
clone_size: .
v_call: TRBV29-1
cdr3_aa: CSVEDHGRRLTGELFF
cdr3_nt: TGCAGCGTTGAAGATCACGGGCGGCGCTTAACCGGGGAGCTGTTTTTT

d_call: TRBD2
j_call: TRBJ2-3
clone_size: .
v_call: TRBV4-2
cdr3_aa: CASSQEWLAGGYTQYF
cdr3_nt: TGTGCCAGCAGCCAAGAATGGCTAGCGGGGGGGTATACGCAGTATTTT

d_call: TRBD2
j_call: TRBJ2-1
clone_size: .
v_call: TRBV12-3/TRBV12-4
cdr3_aa: CASRGAGGQFF
cdr3_nt: TGTGCCAGCAGGGGGGCGGGAGGGCAGTTCTTC

d_call: TRBD2
j_call: TRBJ2-5
clone_size: .
v_call: TRBV20-1
cdr3_aa: CSARDRLGTSGRKETQYF
cdr3_nt: TGCAGTGCTAGAGATCGACTCGGGACTAGCGGGAGGAAAGAGACCCAGTACTTC

d_call: TRBD2
j_call: TRBJ2-7
clone_size: .
v_call: TRBV5-1
cdr3_aa: CASSLDQRGPEQYF
cdr3_nt: TGCGCCAGCAGCTTGGATCAGCGGGGGCCCGAGCAGTACTTC

d_call: .
j_call: TRBJ2-2
clone_size: .
v_call: TRBV2
cdr3_aa: CASRAGDTGELFF
cdr3_nt: TGTGCCAGCAGAGCAGGCGATACCGGGGAGCTGTTTTTT

d_call: .
j_call: TRBJ2-5
clone_size: .
v_call: TRBV20-1
cdr3_aa: CSANGPLGETQYF
cdr3_nt: TGCAGTGCGAACGGGCCCTTGGGAGAGACCCAGTACTTC

d_call: TRBD1
j_call: TRBJ1-5
clone_size: .
v_call: TRBV19
cdr3_aa: CASSTRDRGNQPQHF
cdr3_nt: TGTGCCAGTAGTACCCGGGACAGGGGAAATCAGCCCCAGCATTTT

d_call: TRBD1
j_call: TRBJ2-7
clone_size: few
v_call: TRBV20-1
cdr3_aa: CSVPGQTYEQYF
cdr3_nt: TGCAGCGTGCCGGGACAGACCTACGAGCAGTACTTC

d_call: TRBD2
j_call: TRBJ2-1
clone_size: few
v_call: TRBV5-1
cdr3_aa: CASSLGASGSYNEQFF
cdr3_nt: TGCGCCAGCAGCTTGGGCGCTAGCGGGAGCTACAATGAGCAGTTCTTC

d_call: .
j_call: TRBJ2-1
clone_size: .
v_call: TRBV7-9
cdr3_aa: CASSLPQNNEQFF
cdr3_nt: TGTGCCAGCAGCTTACCCCAAAACAATGAGCAGTTCTTC

d_call: .
j_call: TRBJ1-4
clone_size: .
v_call: TRBV5-1
cdr3_aa: CASSLAEPDEKLFF
cdr3_nt: TGCGCCAGCAGCTTGGCGGAGCCGGATGAAAAACTGTTTTTT

d_call: TRBD2
j_call: TRBJ2-1
clone_size: few
v_call: TRBV4-1
cdr3_aa: CASSQIRTSGYNEQFF
cdr3_nt: TGCGCCAGCAGCCAGATCCGGACTAGCGGGTACAATGAGCAGTTCTTC

d_call: TRBD2
j_call: TRBJ2-2
clone_size: .
v_call: TRBV2
cdr3_aa: CASSRREGIGELFF
cdr3_nt: TGTGCCAGCAGTCGGCGGGAGGGCATCGGGGAGCTGTTTTTT

d_call: TRBD1
j_call: TRBJ2-2
clone_size: few
v_call: TRBV24-1
cdr3_aa: CATGGTGTGGFTGELFF
cdr3_nt: TGTGCCACCGGCGGGACCGGGACAGGGGGCTTCACCGGGGAGCTGTTTTTT

d_call: TRBD2
j_call: TRBJ2-7
clone_size: few
v_call: TRBV14
cdr3_aa: CASSRASGTHYEQYF
cdr3_nt: TGTGCCAGCAGCAGAGCTAGCGGTACTCATTACGAGCAGTACTTC

d_call: .
j_call: TRBJ2-7
clone_size: few
v_call: TRBV7-2
cdr3_aa: CASSYGSRTYSYEQYF
cdr3_nt: TGTGCCAGCAGCTACGGGTCCAGGACATACTCCTACGAGCAGTACTTC

d_call: .
j_call: TRBJ2-5
clone_size: few
v_call: TRBV20-1
cdr3_aa: CSAQGGSTQYF
cdr3_nt: TGCAGTGCTCAGGGAGGTAGCACCCAGTACTTC